The rows below give T cell receptor beta chains drawn from one sample of a study of Graves' ophthalmopathy and Graves' hyperthyroidism. From the multiplex PCR reads, TCRdb called clonotypes with MiXCR, one entry per CDR3 protein. The data contain hundreds of thousands of distinct CDR3 sequences, about two fifths of them singletons. Sequencing was performed on peripheral blood. These receptors all come from an adult man with Graves' ophthalmopathy. CDR3s include the opening cysteine and the closing phenylalanine or tryptophan. The D gene is left open where the match is weak. Clone sizes are given selectively: once, few, many, or a class where the clone is expanded.

J gene,V gene,clone size,D gene,CDR3 DNA,CDR3 protein
TRBJ2-6,TRBV29-1,-,-,TGCAGCGCAGGGGCGTATGAAGCTTTC,CSAGAYEAF
TRBJ1-2,TRBV10-1,many,-,TGCGCCAGAACACGGGACAACTATGGCTACACCTTC,CARTRDNYGYTF
TRBJ1-6,TRBV6-4,many,-,TGTGCCAGCAGTGAGAGCCCTGGGGTTAATTCACCCCTCCACTTT,CASSESPGVNSPLHF
TRBJ1-3,TRBV11-1,-,TRBD1,TGTGGCAGCCGCCCCCGGACAGGGAAGACCATATATTTT,CGSRPRTGKTIYF
TRBJ1-2,TRBV20-1,-,-,TGCAGTGCTAGACCTCAGGGCGTACCTGGCTACACCTTC,CSARPQGVPGYTF
TRBJ2-5,TRBV29-1,-,-,TGCAGCGCCGGGACCGCTCAAGAGACCCAGTACTTC,CSAGTAQETQYF
TRBJ1-2,TRBV5-8,many,-,TGTGCCAGCAGCGCCACGACGCGGGCCTTGGGCTACACCTTC,CASSATTRALGYTF
TRBJ2-7,TRBV5-8,-,-,TGTGCCAGCAGCTTGGCCGATGCAGATGAACCCTACGAGCAGTACTTC,CASSLADADEPYEQYF
TRBJ2-2,TRBV7-9,-,-,TGTGCCTGGAGTGTAATTGCCGGGGAGCTGTTTTTT,CAWSVIAGELFF
TRBJ1-5,TRBV19,many,TRBD1,TGTGCCAGTAGTTCAATTCGGACAGGGGACAATCAGCCCCAGCATTTT,CASSSIRTGDNQPQHF
TRBJ2-5,TRBV2,many,-,TGTGCCAGCCGGGTTCGGGGGTCGGAGACCCAGTACTTC,CASRVRGSETQYF
TRBJ1-5,TRBV20-1,-,-,TGCAGTGCTAGAATGGCAGGGTTCAATCAGCCCCAGCATTTT,CSARMAGFNQPQHF
TRBJ2-5,TRBV10-3,-,-,TGTGCCATCAGTGAAGGGGCCGGTCGAGAGACCCAGTACTTC,CAISEGAGRETQYF
TRBJ1-1,TRBV4-3,many,-,TGCGCCAGCAGCCACGTGGGGGTCCGCACTGAAGCTTTCTTT,CASSHVGVRTEAFF